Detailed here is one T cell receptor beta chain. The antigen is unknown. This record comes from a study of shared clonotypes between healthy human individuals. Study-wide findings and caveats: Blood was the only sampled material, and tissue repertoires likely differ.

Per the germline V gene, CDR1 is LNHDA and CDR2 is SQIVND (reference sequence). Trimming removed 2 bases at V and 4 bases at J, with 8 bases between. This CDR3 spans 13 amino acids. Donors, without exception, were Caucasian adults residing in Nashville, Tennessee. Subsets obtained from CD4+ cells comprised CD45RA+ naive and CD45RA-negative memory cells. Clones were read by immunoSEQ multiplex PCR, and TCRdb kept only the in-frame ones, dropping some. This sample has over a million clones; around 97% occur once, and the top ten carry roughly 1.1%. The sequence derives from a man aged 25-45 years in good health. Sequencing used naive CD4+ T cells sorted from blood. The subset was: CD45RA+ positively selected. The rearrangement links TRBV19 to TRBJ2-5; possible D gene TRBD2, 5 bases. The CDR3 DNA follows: TGTGCCAGTAGTATAAGGACTCCAGAGACCCAGTACTTC. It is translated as CASSIRTPETQYF.